This T cell receptor beta chain was identified in a study of response to subunit inactivated influenza vaccine. General observations from the study: T cells newly recruited by each seasonal influenza vaccination are few, the authors suggested.

Germline CDR1 is SGDLS and CDR2 is YYNGEE. This CDR3 contains 14 residues. V was trimmed by 0 bases and J by 9 bases, leaving 10 bases between them. TCRdb reprocessed the RT-PCR reads with MiXCR, giving one entry per CDR3 protein. The sample lists some 800,000 distinct CDR3 sequences, 21% seen once, with roughly a tenth in the top ten. Points on this clonotype: Its antigen remains unknown.

The V and J genes are TRBV9 and TRBJ1-6; tentative D call: TRBD1 (6 bases). The source material was PBMCs from blood, sampled around 5 days after vaccination. This receptor was taken from a man in his forties or fifties who received an inactivated influenza vaccine. As DNA, the CDR3 is TGTGCCAGCAGCGTAGGGGACAACACTTCACCCCTCCACTTT. It encodes CASSVGDNTSPLHF.